The table lists the clone carrying this TCR beta chain with a count of one. No antigen is known for it. This sample was included in a study of T cell responses to AZD1222 COVID-19 vaccine. Study-wide findings and caveats: Spike-wide coverage was observed for vaccine-associated CD4 TCRs, with dominant responses at 160-218 and 743-854. Donors were largely white British and mainly female; clonal diversity was possibly underestimated. Recipients of two AZD1222 doses showed rising Spike-specific TCR breadth and depth. Of the AZD1222 recipients, only 5 or 6 were seropositive at baseline.

Clones were sequenced by immunoSEQ multiplex PCR, and TCRdb holds only the in-frame ones, with some missing. Of approximately 60,000 clones in the sample, around 86% are singletons; the top ten hold 16%. The CDR3 has 13 residues. The V end was cut by 3 bases, the J end by 8 bases, with 10 bases between. The TCR sequence derives from an adult in good health. This chain uses TRBV12-3 or TRBV12-4 with TRBJ1-4; no clear D. The sample in question was peripheral blood, obtained on day 0 of AZD1222 vaccination. Here the CDR3 reads CASSFATGEKLFF. The DNA of the CDR3 is TGTGCCAGCAGTTTTGCGACGGGGGAAAAACTGTTTTTT.